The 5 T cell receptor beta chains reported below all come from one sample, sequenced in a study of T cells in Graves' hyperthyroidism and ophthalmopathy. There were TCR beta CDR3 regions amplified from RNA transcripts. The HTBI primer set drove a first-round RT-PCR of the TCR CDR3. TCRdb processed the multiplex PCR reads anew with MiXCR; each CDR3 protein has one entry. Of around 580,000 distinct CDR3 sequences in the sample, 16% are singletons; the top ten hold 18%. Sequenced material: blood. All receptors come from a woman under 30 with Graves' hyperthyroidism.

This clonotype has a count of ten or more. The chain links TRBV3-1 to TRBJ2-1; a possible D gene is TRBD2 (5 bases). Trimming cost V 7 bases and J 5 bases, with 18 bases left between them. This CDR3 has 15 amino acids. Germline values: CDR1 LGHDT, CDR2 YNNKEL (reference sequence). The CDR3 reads CASTTTAILNNEQFF. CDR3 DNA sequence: TGTGCCAGCACGACTACAGCGATTCTAAACAATGAGCAGTTCTTC.

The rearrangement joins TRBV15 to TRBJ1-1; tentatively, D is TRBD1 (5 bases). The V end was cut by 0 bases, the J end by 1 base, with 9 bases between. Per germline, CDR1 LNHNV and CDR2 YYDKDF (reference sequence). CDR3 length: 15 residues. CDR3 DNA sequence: TGTGCCACCAGCAGAGATCCGGGGGGGAACACTGAAGCTTTCTTT. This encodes CATSRDPGGNTEAFF.

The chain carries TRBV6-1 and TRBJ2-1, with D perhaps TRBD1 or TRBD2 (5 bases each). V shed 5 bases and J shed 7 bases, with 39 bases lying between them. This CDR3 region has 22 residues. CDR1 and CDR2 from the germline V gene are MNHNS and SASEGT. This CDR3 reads CASSYTTEGTGLYSYSGNEQFF. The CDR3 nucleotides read TGTGCCAGCAGTTACACTACCGAGGGGACGGGCCTCTACTCCTACAGTGGAAATGAGCAGTTCTTC.

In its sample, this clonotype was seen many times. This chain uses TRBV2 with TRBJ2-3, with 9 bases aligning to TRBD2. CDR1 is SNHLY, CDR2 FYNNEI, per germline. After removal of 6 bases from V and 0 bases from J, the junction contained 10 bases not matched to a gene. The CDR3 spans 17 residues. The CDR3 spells CASRTPTAGGSTDTQYF. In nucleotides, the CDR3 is TGTGCCAGCAGAACCCCAACAGCGGGAGGTAGCACAGATACGCAGTATTTT.

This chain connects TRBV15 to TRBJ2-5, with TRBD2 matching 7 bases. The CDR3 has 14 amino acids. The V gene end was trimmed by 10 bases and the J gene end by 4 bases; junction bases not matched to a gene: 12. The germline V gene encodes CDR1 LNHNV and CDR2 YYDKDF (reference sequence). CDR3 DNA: TGTGCCAGCCGCGGGCCCGGGAGGCGAGAGACCCAGTACTTC. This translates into CASRGPGRRETQYF. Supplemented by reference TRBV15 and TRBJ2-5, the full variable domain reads DAMVIQNPRYQVTQFGKPVTLSCSQTLNHNVMYWYQQKSSQAPKLLFHYYDKDFNNEADTPDNFQSRRPNTSFCFLDIRSPGLGDTAMYLCASRGPGRRETQYFGPGTRLLVL.